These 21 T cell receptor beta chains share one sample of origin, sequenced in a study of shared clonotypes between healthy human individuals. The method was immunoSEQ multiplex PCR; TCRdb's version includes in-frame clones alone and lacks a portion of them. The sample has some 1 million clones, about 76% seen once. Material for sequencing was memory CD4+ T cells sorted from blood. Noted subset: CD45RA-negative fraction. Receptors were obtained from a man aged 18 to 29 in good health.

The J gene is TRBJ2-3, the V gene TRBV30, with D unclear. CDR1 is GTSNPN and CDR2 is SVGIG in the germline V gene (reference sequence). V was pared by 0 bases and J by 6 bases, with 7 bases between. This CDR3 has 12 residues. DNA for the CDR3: TGTGCCTGGAGTGTCAAGGTTGATACGCAGTATTTT. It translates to CAWSVKVDTQYF.

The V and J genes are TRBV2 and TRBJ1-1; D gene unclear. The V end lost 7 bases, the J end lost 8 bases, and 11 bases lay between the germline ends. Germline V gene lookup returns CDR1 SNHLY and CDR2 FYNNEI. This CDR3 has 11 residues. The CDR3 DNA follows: TGTGCCAGCAAAGTGCAGGAGGAAGCTTTCTTT. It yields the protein CASKVQEEAFF.

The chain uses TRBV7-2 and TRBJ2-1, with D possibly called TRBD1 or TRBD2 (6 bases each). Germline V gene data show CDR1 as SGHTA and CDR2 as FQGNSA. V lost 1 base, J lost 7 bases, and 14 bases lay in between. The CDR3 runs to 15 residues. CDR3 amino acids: CASSLGRGISNEQFF. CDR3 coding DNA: TGTGCCAGCAGCTTAGGGAGGGGGATTTCGAATGAGCAGTTCTTC. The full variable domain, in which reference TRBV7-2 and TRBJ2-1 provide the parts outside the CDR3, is GAGVSQSPSNKVTEKGKDVELRCDPISGHTALYWYRQSLGQGLEFLIYFQGNSAPDKSGLPSDRFSAERTGGSVSTLTIQRTQQEDSAVYLCASSLGRGISNEQFFGPGTRLTVL.

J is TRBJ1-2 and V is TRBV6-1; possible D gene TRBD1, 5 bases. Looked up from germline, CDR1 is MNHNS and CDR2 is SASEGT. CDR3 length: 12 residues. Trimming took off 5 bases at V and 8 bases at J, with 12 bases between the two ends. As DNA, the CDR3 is TGTGCCAGCAGTTGGCAGGGAGGAGGCTACACCTTC. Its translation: CASSWQGGGYTF.

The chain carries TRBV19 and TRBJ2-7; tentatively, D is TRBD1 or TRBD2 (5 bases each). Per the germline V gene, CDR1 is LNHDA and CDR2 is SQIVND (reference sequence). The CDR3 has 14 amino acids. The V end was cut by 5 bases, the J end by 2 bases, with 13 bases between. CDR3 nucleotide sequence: TGTGCCAGTAGTCTCGGGACGGTCACCTACGAGCAGTACTTC. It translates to CASSLGTVTYEQYF.

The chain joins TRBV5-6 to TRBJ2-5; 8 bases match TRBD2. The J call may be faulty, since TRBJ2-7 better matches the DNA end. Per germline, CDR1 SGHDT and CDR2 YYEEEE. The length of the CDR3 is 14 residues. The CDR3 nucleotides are TGTGCCAGCAGAGCGAGCGGGAGTTCCTACGAGCAGTACTTC. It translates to CASRASGSSYEQYF.

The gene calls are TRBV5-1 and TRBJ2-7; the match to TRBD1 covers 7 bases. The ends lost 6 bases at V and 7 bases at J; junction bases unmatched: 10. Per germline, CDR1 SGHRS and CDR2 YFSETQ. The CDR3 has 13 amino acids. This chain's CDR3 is CASTWDRFGEQYF. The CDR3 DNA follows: TGCGCCAGCACTTGGGACAGATTCGGGGAGCAGTACTTC.

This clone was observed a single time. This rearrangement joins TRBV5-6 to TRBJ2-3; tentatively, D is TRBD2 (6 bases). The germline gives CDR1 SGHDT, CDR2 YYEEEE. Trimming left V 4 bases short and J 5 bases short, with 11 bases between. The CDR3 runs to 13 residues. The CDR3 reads CASSDLAVDTQYF. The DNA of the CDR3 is TGTGCCAGCAGCGACTTAGCGGTAGATACGCAGTATTTT.

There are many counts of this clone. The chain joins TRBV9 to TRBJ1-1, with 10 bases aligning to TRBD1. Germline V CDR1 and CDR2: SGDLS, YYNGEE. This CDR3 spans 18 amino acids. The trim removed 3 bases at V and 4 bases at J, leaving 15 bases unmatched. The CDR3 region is CASSAPPGTGERVTEAFF. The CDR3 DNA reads TGTGCCAGCAGCGCCCCACCCGGGACAGGGGAGAGGGTCACTGAAGCTTTCTTT.

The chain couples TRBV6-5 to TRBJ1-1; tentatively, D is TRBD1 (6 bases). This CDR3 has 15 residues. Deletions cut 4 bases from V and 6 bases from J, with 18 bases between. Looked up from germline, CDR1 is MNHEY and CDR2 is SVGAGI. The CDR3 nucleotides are TGTGCCAGCAGTTCGGCACGCACAGGGAAGGCTGAAGCTTTCTTT. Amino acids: CASSSARTGKAEAFF.

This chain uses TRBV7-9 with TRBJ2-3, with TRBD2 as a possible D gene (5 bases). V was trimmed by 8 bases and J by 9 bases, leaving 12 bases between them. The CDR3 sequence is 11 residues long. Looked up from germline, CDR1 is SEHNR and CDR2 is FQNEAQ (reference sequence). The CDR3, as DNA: TGTGCCAGCGGATCCGGGATCACGCAGTATTTT. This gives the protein CASGSGITQYF.

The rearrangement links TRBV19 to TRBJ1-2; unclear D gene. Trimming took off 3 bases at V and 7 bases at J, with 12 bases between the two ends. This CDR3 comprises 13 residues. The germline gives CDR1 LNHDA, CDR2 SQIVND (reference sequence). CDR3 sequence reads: CASSMALLSGYTF. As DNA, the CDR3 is TGTGCCAGTAGTATGGCGCTTCTGTCTGGCTACACCTTC.

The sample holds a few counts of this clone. The CDR3 here is CASSRSSYEQYF. As DNA, the CDR3 is TGTGCCAGCAGCAGGAGCTCCTACGAGCAGTACTTC. V and J are TRBV6-1 and TRBJ2-7; D is undetermined. Trimming removed 6 bases from V and 0 bases from J, with 6 bases in between. Germline V gene lookup returns CDR1 MNHNS and CDR2 SASEGT. The CDR3 spans 12 residues.

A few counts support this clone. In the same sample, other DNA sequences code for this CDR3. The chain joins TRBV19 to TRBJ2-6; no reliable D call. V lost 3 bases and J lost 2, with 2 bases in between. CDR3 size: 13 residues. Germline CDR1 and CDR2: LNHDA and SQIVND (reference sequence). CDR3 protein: CASSIAGANVLTF. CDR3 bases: TGTGCCAGTAGTATCGCTGGGGCCAACGTCCTGACTTTC.

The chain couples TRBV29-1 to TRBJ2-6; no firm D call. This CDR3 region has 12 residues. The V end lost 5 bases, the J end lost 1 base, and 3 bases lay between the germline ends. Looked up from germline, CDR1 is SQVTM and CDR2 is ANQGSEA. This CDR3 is CSVSSGANVLTF. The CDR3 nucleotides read TGCAGCGTTTCGTCTGGGGCCAACGTCCTGACTTTC.

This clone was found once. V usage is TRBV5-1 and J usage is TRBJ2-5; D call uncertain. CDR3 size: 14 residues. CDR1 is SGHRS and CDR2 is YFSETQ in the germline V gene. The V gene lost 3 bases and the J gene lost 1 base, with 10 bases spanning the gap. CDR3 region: CASSWQIIQETQYF. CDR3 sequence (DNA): TGCGCCAGCAGCTGGCAAATAATCCAAGAGACCCAGTACTTC.

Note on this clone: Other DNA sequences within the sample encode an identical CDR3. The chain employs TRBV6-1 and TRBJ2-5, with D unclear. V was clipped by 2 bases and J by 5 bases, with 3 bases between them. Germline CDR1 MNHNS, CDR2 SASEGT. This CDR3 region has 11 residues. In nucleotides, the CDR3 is TGTGCCAGCAGTGAATCTGAGACCCAGTACTTC. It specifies CASSESETQYF.

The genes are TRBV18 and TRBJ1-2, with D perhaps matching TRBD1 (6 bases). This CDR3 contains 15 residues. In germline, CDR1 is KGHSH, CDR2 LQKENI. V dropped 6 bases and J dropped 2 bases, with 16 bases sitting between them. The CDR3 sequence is CASSLSQGRNYGYTF. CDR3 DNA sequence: TGTGCCAGCTCCCTAAGTCAGGGGCGAAACTATGGCTACACCTTC.

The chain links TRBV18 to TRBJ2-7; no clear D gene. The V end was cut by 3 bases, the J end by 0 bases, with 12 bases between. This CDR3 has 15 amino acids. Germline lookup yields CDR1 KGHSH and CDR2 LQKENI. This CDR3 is CASSPSSTGSYEQYF. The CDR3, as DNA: TGTGCCAGCTCACCCTCGTCTACGGGCTCCTACGAGCAGTACTTC.

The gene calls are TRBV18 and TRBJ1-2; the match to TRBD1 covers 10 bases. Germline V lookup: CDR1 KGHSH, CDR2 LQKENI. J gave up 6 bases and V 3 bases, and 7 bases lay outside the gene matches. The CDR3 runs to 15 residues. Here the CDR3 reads CASSPFPGTGDGYTF. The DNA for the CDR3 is TGTGCCAGCTCACCTTTCCCAGGGACAGGGGATGGCTACACCTTC.

Here the CDR3 DNA reads TGTGCCAGCAGGGATCCGGGACTAGCCAATGAGCAGTTCTTC. Protein: CASRDPGLANEQFF. This chain uses TRBV6-5 with TRBJ2-1; 9 positions match TRBD2. Per the germline V gene, CDR1 is MNHEY and CDR2 is SVGAGI. The CDR3 loop spans 14 amino acids. V shed 6 bases and J 6 bases; nucleotides not matched to a gene: 6.